This is a list of T cell receptor beta chains from one sample in a study of T cells expressing NK-cell markers. TCRdb reworked the 5' RACE reads into one entry per CDR3 protein, no DNA. The repertoire table contains about 550,000 distinct CDR3 sequences. The sample taken for sequencing was blood T cells: a sorted CD56 or NKG2C T cell subset, CD4+ or CD8+ T cells, or bulk PBMC T cells (not recorded which). All receptors derive from a man aged 18 to 30 in good health. Both conserved end residues are part of each CDR3. The order of the fields is J gene, V gene, CDR3 protein.

TRBJ2-1	TRBV5-6	CASSPNPMSEQFF
TRBJ2-3	TRBV12-3/TRBV12-4	CASSLQPGTDTQYF
TRBJ2-1	TRBV6-5	CASTQSGAFTNEQFF
TRBJ2-5	TRBV15	CATSRGAGAGETQYF
TRBJ2-7	TRBV5-6	CASHSPTAREQYF
TRBJ2-2	TRBV4-1	CASSLPGLAGTGELFF
TRBJ1-1	TRBV7-6	CASSSPTREGMWNTEAFF
TRBJ2-1	TRBV5-1	CASSLVGLDSYNEQFF
TRBJ2-7	TRBV5-1	CASSLVPGAGYEQYF
TRBJ2-3	TRBV27	CASSFQPRQGPDTQYF
TRBJ2-1	TRBV15	CATSRRGGNSYNEQFF
TRBJ2-1	TRBV12-3/TRBV12-4	CASSLPAGAGVGEQFF
TRBJ1-1	TRBV6-5	CASSDSGDATEAFF
TRBJ2-1	TRBV3-1	CASGGLAGNEQFF
TRBJ2-2	TRBV14	CASSQGIPEDKSGELFF
TRBJ1-3	TRBV6-2/TRBV6-3	CASTPSGGNTIYF
TRBJ2-1	TRBV20-1	CSAPHPAGDNEQFF
TRBJ2-1	TRBV20-1	CSARIPNRGRLGNEQFF
TRBJ2-4	TRBV28	CASSPPIGIQYF
TRBJ2-2	TRBV12-3/TRBV12-4	CASSGTQTGELFF
TRBJ2-7	TRBV28	CASSPSTYEQYF
TRBJ2-3	TRBV7-2	CASSLGSGNGRDTQYF
TRBJ1-2	TRBV12-3/TRBV12-4	CASSPGTGAGYTF
TRBJ2-3	TRBV20-1	CSARRSEGTDTQYF
TRBJ1-4	TRBV11-2	CASSSQGALFF
TRBJ2-1	TRBV7-6	CASSLGSGRVYNEQFF
TRBJ1-4	TRBV4-3	CASSQTFGTDEKLFF
TRBJ2-1	TRBV10-3	CAISDPSGDYNEQFF
TRBJ1-2	TRBV20-1	CSASPDDYGYTF
TRBJ2-7	TRBV28	CASSLYGGLTSYEQYF
TRBJ2-3	TRBV29-1	CSSTNRGTITDTQYF
TRBJ1-2	TRBV20-1	CSPLSQERPHYGYTF
TRBJ2-3	TRBV12-3/TRBV12-4	CASSSRTSGSVDTQYF
TRBJ2-1	TRBV5-1	CASSVSPGLEARNEQFF
TRBJ1-2	TRBV10-3	CAISNSSLGYGYTF
TRBJ2-7	TRBV21-1	CASSTPENPAYEQYF
TRBJ2-7	TRBV6-5	CASSNPPGLVQGAYEQYF
TRBJ2-1	TRBV29-1	CSVEGARGFGEQFF
TRBJ2-7	TRBV2	CASSAGPAYEQYF
TRBJ2-7	TRBV28	CASSPPLAGGTYEQYF
TRBJ2-1	TRBV20-1	CSATSIDEQFF
TRBJ2-3	TRBV29-1	CSVSGQATTDTQYF
TRBJ1-1	TRBV20-1	CSASVRAGTEAFF
TRBJ1-3	TRBV12-5	CASGLALSDRSSGNTIYF
TRBJ1-5	TRBV29-1	CSAKTGTGGNQPQHF
TRBJ2-2	TRBV7-6	CASSSAGFNTGELFF